The clone carrying this T cell receptor (beta chain) has just one count. Its specificity is not known. The sample contains more than one DNA sequence encoding this CDR3. This record comes from a study of CD8+ T cells in alopecia areata. Following extraction, RNA underwent reverse transcription to cDNA, which served as the sequencing template. TCRdb's copy holds only in-frame clones and misses some; the assay was immunoSEQ multiplex PCR. The table has under 350,000 clones, 58% seen once. General observations from the study: On tofacitinib, scalp and blood still held many of the expanded lesional clones. Expanded CD8+ clones among the top 100, as well as scalp clonality, were significantly decreased by tofacitinib.

Regarding treatment: oral pan-JAK inhibitor, 5-10 mg twice daily. Alopecia areata patients provided lesional scalp punch biopsies and peripheral blood. CDR3 size: 13 residues. Trimming pared 3 bases from V and 2 bases from J, leaving 7 bases between. From germline, CDR1 is SGHRS and CDR2 YFSETQ. This rearrangement joins TRBV5-1 to TRBJ2-3; D is perhaps TRBD2 (6 bases). The sequenced sample was CD4+ T cells sorted from blood, obtained at week 24, from a patient treated with tofacitinib. The TCR was taken from a human donor with alopecia areata. The CDR3 spells CASSWDSTDTQYF. CDR3 nucleotide sequence: TGCGCCAGCAGCTGGGACTCCACAGATACGCAGTATTTT.